This TCR beta chain stems from a study of OX40 agonist ivuxolimab in advanced cancers. Study details: Partial responses were observed in three patients, of whom one had hepatocellular carcinoma and two had cutaneous melanoma. The study, taken as a whole, reports: Some nonresponders also had low normalized T-cell clonal expansion.

Remarks on this clone: Its antigen is undetermined.

With baseline, cycle 4 day 1, and cycle 7 day 1 as timepoints, blood was sampled. Some clones are missing from TCRdb's copy, which holds only in-frame ones; the method was immunoSEQ multiplex PCR. The sample lists roughly 76,000 clones; roughly 84% were seen once. This clonotype was sampled from an adult with an advanced solid tumor such as melanoma, head and neck, liver or kidney cancer. The material sequenced was CD4+ or CD8+ T cells sorted from blood, taken in a trial of the OX40 agonist ivuxolimab.

The CDR3 reads CASSFLRSVSTDTQYF. The CDR3, as DNA: TGTGCCAGCAGCTTTTTACGGTCAGTGAGCACAGATACGCAGTATTTT. The V and J genes are TRBV7-2 and TRBJ2-3; D is unresolved. The CDR3 is 16 residues long. CDR1 SGHTA and CDR2 FQGNSA come from the germline V gene. The V end was cut by 3 bases, the J end by 0 bases, with 13 bases between.